This T cell receptor (beta chain) derives from a study of blood T cell repertoires in COVID-19. Study-wide background: COVID-19 samples collected from the United States, Italy and Spain covered acute and convalescent phases.

This CDR3 is built from 15 residues. Germline CDR1 and CDR2: SGHDT and YYEEEE. V lost 4 bases and J 6 bases, leaving 20 bases between the germline ends. TCRdb keeps only in-frame clones here, not all; method: immunoSEQ multiplex PCR. The repertoire consists of roughly 150,000 clones, with more than 70% occurring once and the leading ten covering around 19%. J is TRBJ2-7 and V is TRBV5-6; tentatively, D is TRBD2 (6 bases). Sequenced sample: peripheral blood. This receptor was taken from a woman in her 70s who had recovered from COVID-19. This chain's CDR3 is CASSQRVTGGSEQYF. The CDR3 bases are TGTGCCAGCAGCCAAAGGGTCACTGGGGGGAGCGAGCAGTACTTC.